The 10 T cell receptor beta chains given below trace back to one sample, sequenced in a study of blood T cell repertoires in COVID-19 (dated by TCRdb to 2018 to 2020). Library preparation employed the immunoSEQ multiplex PCR assay. Imported from immuneACCESS, the table was reduced by TCRdb to in-frame sequences with V and J called. These copies leave out some clones; in studies compared against another copy, an unresolved V gene accounts for under half, and the cause of the remainder is not known. The sample includes about 180,000 clones, with 85% to 90% observed a single time. The ten largest clones capture around 21% of the sample. Sequencing was done on a sample of peripheral blood. These receptors came from a man between 70 and 80 years old with active or convalescent COVID-19.

The gene calls are TRBV4-1 and TRBJ2-7, with 9 bases identical to TRBD2. Unmatched junction bases numbered 6, after V lost 3 bases and J lost 0 bases. Per germline, CDR1 MGHRA and CDR2 YSYEKL. This CDR3 region has 16 residues. DNA for the CDR3: TGCGCCAGCAGCCAGAGACTAGCGGACAGCTCCTACGAGCAGTACTTC. Protein sequence: CASSQRLADSSYEQYF.

The rearrangement joins TRBV2 to TRBJ1-6; no reliable D call. The CDR3 consists of 14 residues. The V gene's germline CDR1 is SNHLY and CDR2 FYNNEI. V was trimmed by 3 bases and J by 8 bases, leaving 11 bases between them. CDR3 sequence reads: CASSDSDGHSPLHF. The CDR3 DNA is TGTGCCAGCAGTGATAGCGACGGACATTCACCCCTCCACTTT.

The chain employs TRBV29-1 and TRBJ2-7, with 9 bases aligning to TRBD1. This CDR3 is 11 amino acids long. V lost 7 bases, J lost 7 bases, and 5 bases stayed unmatched. Germline V CDR1 and CDR2: SQVTM, ANQGSEA. The CDR3 reads CSGGQGREQYF. CDR3 DNA: TGCAGCGGGGGACAGGGAAGGGAGCAGTACTTC.

The chain employs TRBV7-2 and TRBJ1-4, with 9 positions matching TRBD1. This CDR3 is 15 amino acids long. Trimming cost V 5 bases and J 6 bases; bases outside gene matches: 7. Germline V gene sequence: CDR1 SGHTA, CDR2 FQGNSA. CDR3 amino acids: CASSTNRGPYEKLFF. The CDR3 DNA sequence: TGTGCCAGCAGCACAAACAGGGGGCCATATGAAAAACTGTTTTTT.

This sequence joins TRBV3-1 (or the pseudogene TRBV3-2) and TRBJ2-1; D is possibly TRBD2 (6 bases). The CDR3 totals 14 residues. V lost 2 bases and J 3 bases, leaving 8 bases between the germline ends. Germline V gene sequence: CDR1 LGHDT, CDR2 YNNKEL (reference sequence). In nucleotides, the CDR3 is TGTGCCAGCAGCCAAAGGCGGGGCTACAATGAGCAGTTCTTC. Its protein is CASSQRRGYNEQFF.

The rearrangement uses TRBV7-2 and TRBJ2-5, with 11 positions matching TRBD2. This CDR3 comprises 15 residues. Germline CDR1 SGHTA, CDR2 FQGNSA. V was pared by 1 base and J by 7 bases, with 5 bases of the junction left unmatched. The CDR3: CASSLEGSGRATQYF. In nucleotides, the CDR3 is TGTGCCAGCAGCTTAGAAGGTAGCGGGAGGGCGACCCAGTACTTC.

The CDR3 reads CASSRDRVTTGELFF. The CDR3, as DNA: TGTGCCAGCAGCAGGGACAGGGTGACCACCGGGGAGCTGTTTTTT. The chain links TRBV7-9 to TRBJ2-2, with 9 bases fitting TRBD1. V shed 5 bases, J shed 4 bases, and the junction held 5 bases outside the gene matches. Germline lookup yields CDR1 SEHNR and CDR2 FQNEAQ (reference sequence). The CDR3 extends over 15 amino acids.

The chain is built from TRBV7-2 and TRBJ2-3, with TRBD2 as a possible D gene (6 bases). There are 15 residues in the CDR3. Germline CDR1 and CDR2: SGHTA and FQGNSA. V was pared by 0 bases and J by 4 bases, with 11 bases between. The CDR3 DNA is TGTGCCAGCAGCTTAGCTACTCTAGCGTCAGATACGCAGTATTTT. Protein: CASSLATLASDTQYF.

CDR3 bases: TGTGCCAGCAGTGAAAGGGAGGGGGTGAGGACCCAGCATTTT. Amino acids: CASSEREGVRTQHF. V is TRBV6-1 and J is TRBJ1-5; weak D call: TRBD1 (6 bases). CDR1 and CDR2 from the germline V gene are MNHNS and SASEGT. This CDR3 is built from 14 residues. The V end lost 2 bases, the J end lost 11 bases, and 16 bases lay between the germline ends.

The genes are TRBV19 and TRBJ1-2, with D possibly being TRBD1 (5 bases). The CDR3 covers 11 residues. V was cut by 6 bases and J by 8 bases, with 10 bases left in between. In germline, CDR1 is LNHDA, CDR2 SQIVND (reference sequence). The CDR3 region has the DNA TGTGCCAGTAGGACAGTGGTGGGCTACACCTTC. It encodes CASRTVVGYTF.